Each of the 5 T cell receptor beta chains below was sequenced from the same sample in a study of T cells in Graves' hyperthyroidism and ophthalmopathy. The CDR3 regions of TCR beta were amplified from RNA transcripts. The HTBI primer set served for first-round RT-PCR of the TCR CDR3. TCRdb re-analysed the multiplex PCR reads in MiXCR, keeping a single row per CDR3 protein. Among about 560,000 distinct CDR3 sequences listed, 15% to 20% were seen once. Sequences were obtained from blood. These receptors were obtained from a young woman with Graves' hyperthyroidism.

This clonotype occurred many times. The chain uses TRBV28 and TRBJ2-3; D gene unclear. Germline CDR1 and CDR2: MDHEN and SYDVKM. The CDR3 is made up of 12 amino acids. V was cut by 5 bases and J by 4 bases, with 7 bases left in between. The CDR3 nucleotides are TGTGCCAGCAGTCCTTTCTCAGATACGCAGTATTTT. It translates to CASSPFSDTQYF.

The sample holds many counts of this clonotype. This chain joins TRBV7-8 and TRBJ1-2; D unresolved. The ends were cut back, 2 bases at V and 4 bases at J, with 11 bases in the middle. The CDR3 covers 14 residues. Germline V gene data show CDR1 as SGHVS and CDR2 as FQNEAQ. The CDR3 DNA follows: TGTGCCAGCAGCTTATCTACGGAAGCCTATGGCTACACCTTC. It yields the protein CASSLSTEAYGYTF.

In this sample, this clonotype turned up many times. V and J are TRBV6-2 or TRBV6-3 and TRBJ2-1, with 10 bases fitting TRBD2. This CDR3 has 15 amino acids. Germline CDR1 is MNHEY and CDR2 is SVGEGT. The junction had 9 bases not matched to a gene; V was cut back by 7 bases and J by 6 bases. As DNA, the CDR3 is TGTGCCAGCACCCTGAGCGGGGGGGCCCGCAATGAGCAGTTCTTC. Encoded protein: CASTLSGGARNEQFF.

The chain employs TRBV7-3 and TRBJ2-2; tentative D call: TRBD1 (5 bases). Looked up from germline, CDR1 is SGHTA and CDR2 is FQGTGA. The V end lost 3 bases, the J end lost 5 bases, and 13 bases lay between the germline ends. The CDR3 contains 15 residues. The chain's CDR3 is CASSFSQGRTGELFF. The CDR3 DNA follows: TGTGCCAGCAGCTTTAGCCAGGGTAGAACCGGGGAGCTGTTTTTT. Together with reference TRBV7-3 and TRBJ2-2, the CDR3 gives the full variable domain: GAGVSQTPSNKVTEKGKYVELRCDPISGHTALYWYRQSLGQGPEFLIYFQGTGAADDSGLPNDRFFAVRPEGSVSTLKIQRTERGDSAVYLCASSFSQGRTGELFFGEGSRLTVL.

This clonotype was seen at least ten times. The chain carries TRBV11-3 and TRBJ1-2, with 10 positions matching TRBD1. The CDR3 is made up of 15 amino acids. Germline loops: CDR1 SGHNT, CDR2 YENEEA. Trimming cost V 4 bases and J 3 bases; bases outside gene matches: 5. CDR3 in amino acids: CASSSRTGGDYGYTF. In DNA form, the CDR3 reads TGTGCCAGCAGCTCTCGGACAGGGGGTGACTATGGCTACACCTTC.